This TCR beta chain appears in the sequencing data of a study of monozygotic twins with inflammatory bowel disease. Study-wide findings and caveats: Distinguishing T cell subtypes was not possible.

Germline V gene sequence: CDR1 SGHTA, CDR2 FQGNSA. This CDR3 is 13 amino acids long. A remark on this clonotype: No antigen is known for it.

TCRdb re-called the 5' RACE reads and catalogs CDR3 proteins one per entry, DNA excluded. The clone table shows about 300,000 distinct CDR3 sequences, with the ten largest holding 5.6%. Sequencing was done on a sample of blood. The chain carries TRBV7-2 and TRBJ2-7. The sequence came from a human donor with ulcerative colitis or Crohn's disease, or a healthy co-twin of an affected twin (not recorded which). The CDR3: CASRITEIGEQYF. Complete variable domain (other parts from reference TRBV7-2 and TRBJ2-7): GAGVSQSPSNKVTEKGKDVELRCDPISGHTALYWYRQSLGQGLEFLIYFQGNSAPDKSGLPSDRFSAERTGGSVSTLTIQRTQQEDSAVYLCASRITEIGEQYFGPGTRLTVT.